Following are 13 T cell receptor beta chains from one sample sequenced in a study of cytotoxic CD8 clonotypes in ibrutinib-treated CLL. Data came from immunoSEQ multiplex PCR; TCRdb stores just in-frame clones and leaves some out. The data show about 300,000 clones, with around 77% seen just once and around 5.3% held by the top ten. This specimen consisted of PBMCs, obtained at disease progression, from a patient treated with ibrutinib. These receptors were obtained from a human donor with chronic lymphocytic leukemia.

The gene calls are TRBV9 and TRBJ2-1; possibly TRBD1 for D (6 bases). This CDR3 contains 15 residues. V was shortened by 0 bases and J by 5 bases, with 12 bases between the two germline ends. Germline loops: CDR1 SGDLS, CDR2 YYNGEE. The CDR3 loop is CASSVGQGFDNEQFF. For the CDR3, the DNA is TGTGCCAGCAGCGTAGGTCAGGGGTTCGACAATGAGCAGTTCTTC. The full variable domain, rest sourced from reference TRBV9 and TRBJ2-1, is DSGVTQTPKHLITATGQRVTLRCSPRSGDLSVYWYQQSLDQGLQFLIQYYNGEERAKGNILERFSAQQFPDLHSELNLSSLELGDSALYFCASSVGQGFDNEQFFGPGTRLTVL.

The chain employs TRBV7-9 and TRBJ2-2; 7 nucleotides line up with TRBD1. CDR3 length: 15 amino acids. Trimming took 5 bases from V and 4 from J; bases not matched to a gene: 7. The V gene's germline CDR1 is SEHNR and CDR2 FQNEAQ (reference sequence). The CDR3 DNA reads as TGTGCCAGCAGCCCTCTCGGACAGGTCACCGGGGAGCTGTTTTTT. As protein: CASSPLGQVTGELFF.

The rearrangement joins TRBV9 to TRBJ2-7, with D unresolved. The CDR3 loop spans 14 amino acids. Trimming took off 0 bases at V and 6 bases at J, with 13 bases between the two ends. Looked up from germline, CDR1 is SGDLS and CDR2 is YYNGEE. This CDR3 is CASSVAALWGEQYF. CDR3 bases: TGTGCCAGCAGCGTAGCCGCCTTGTGGGGCGAGCAGTACTTC.

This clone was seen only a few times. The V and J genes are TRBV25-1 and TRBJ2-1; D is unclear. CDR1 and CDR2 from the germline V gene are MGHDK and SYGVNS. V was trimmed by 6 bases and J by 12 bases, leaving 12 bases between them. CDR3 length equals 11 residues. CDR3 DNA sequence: TGTGCCAGCAGAGTGGGATTCCGGCAGTTCTTC. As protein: CASRVGFRQFF.

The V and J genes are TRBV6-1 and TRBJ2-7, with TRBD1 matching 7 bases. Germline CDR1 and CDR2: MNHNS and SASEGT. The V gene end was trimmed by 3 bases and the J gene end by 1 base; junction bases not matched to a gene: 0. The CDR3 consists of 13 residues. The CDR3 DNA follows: TGTGCCAGCAGTGAGGACAGGTCCTACGAGCAGTACTTC. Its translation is CASSEDRSYEQYF.

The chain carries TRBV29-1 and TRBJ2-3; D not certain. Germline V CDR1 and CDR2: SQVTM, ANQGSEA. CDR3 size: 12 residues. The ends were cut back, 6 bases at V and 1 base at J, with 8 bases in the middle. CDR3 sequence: CSVRKGTDTQYF. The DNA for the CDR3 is TGCAGCGTCCGTAAGGGCACAGATACGCAGTATTTT.

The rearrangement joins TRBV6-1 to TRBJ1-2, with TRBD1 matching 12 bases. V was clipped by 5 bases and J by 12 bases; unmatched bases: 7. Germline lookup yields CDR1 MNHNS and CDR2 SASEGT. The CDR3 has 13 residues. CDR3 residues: CASSLAGTGGNTF. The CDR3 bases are TGTGCCAGCAGTCTAGCCGGGACAGGGGGCAACACCTTC.

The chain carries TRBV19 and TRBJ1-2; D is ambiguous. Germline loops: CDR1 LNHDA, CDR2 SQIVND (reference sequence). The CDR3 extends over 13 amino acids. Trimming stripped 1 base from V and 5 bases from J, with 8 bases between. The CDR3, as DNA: TGTGCCAGTAGTATAGCCCCAAGGTATGGCTACACCTTC. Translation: CASSIAPRYGYTF.

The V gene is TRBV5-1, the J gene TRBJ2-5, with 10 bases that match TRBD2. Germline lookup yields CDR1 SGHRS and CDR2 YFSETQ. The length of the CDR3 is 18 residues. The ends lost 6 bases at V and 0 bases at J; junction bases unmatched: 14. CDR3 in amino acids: CASTGTLAGWLDQETQYF. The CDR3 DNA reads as TGCGCCAGCACCGGGACACTAGCGGGGTGGCTGGACCAAGAGACCCAGTACTTC.

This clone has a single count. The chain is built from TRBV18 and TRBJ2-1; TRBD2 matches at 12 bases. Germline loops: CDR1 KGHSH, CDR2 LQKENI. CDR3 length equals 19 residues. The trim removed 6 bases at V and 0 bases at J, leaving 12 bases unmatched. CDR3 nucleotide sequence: TGTGCCAGCTCCCCCGGACTAGCGGGATATATAAGCTCCTACAATGAGCAGTTCTTC. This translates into CASSPGLAGYISSYNEQFF. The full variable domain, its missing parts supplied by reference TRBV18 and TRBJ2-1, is NAGVMQNPRHLVRRRGQEARLRCSPMKGHSHVYWYRQLPEEGLKFMVYLQKENIIDESGMPKERFSAEFPKEGPSILRIQQVVRGDSAAYFCASSPGLAGYISSYNEQFFGPGTRLTVL.

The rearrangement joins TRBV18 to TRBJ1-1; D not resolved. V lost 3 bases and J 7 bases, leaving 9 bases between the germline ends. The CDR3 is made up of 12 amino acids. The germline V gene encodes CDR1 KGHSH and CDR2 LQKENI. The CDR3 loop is CASSPRGSEAFF. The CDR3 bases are TGTGCCAGCTCACCCCGGGGTAGTGAAGCTTTCTTT.

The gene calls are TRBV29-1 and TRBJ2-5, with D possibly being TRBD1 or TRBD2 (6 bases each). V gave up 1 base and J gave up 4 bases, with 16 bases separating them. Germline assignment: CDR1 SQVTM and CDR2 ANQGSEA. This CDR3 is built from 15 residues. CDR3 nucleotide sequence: TGCAGCGTTGAAGTTAGCGGCAGGGGACGAGAGACCCAGTACTTC. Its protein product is CSVEVSGRGRETQYF.

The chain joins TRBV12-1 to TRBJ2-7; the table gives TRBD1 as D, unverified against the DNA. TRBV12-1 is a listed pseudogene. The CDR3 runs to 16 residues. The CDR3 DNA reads TGTGCCAGCAGCGCCACCCCCGGGACACCACCGAGGGAGCAGTACTTC. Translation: CASSATPGTPPREQYF.